This T cell receptor (beta chain) was found in a study of blood T cells in healthy people across ages. The study, taken as a whole, reports: It was the long-lived donors that had more naive CD4+ cells and higher diversity than aged donors.

As for this clonotype: The target antigen is unknown.

Together with a sample-barcoded 5' primer, a J-beta primer mix was included in a second PCR lasting about 7 to 12 cycles. A template-switch adaptor that had 12 random nucleotides put a tag on each cDNA molecule. TCRdb re-called the 5' RACE reads with MiXCR, one entry per CDR3 protein. Of 780,000 or so distinct CDR3 sequences listed, roughly 25% were seen once; the top ten hold 3% to 4%. Trimming removed 2 bases at V and 4 bases at J, with 14 bases between. Germline V CDR1 and CDR2: MDHEN, SYDVKM. The CDR3 length is 15 residues. This sample also appeared in a second study, on T cells of mothers and their children. That investigation notes: Donation came from a few healthy Caucasian mothers together with their six children. Related and unrelated pairs show similar thymic shaping of TCR recombination output.

This receptor was identified in a boy younger than 18 in good health. What was sequenced was blood. The gene calls are TRBV28 and TRBJ1-2; no clear D gene. The CDR3 sequence: CASSLTGQRPYGYTF. Here the CDR3 DNA reads TGTGCCAGCAGTTTAACCGGGCAGCGACCCTATGGCTACACCTTC.